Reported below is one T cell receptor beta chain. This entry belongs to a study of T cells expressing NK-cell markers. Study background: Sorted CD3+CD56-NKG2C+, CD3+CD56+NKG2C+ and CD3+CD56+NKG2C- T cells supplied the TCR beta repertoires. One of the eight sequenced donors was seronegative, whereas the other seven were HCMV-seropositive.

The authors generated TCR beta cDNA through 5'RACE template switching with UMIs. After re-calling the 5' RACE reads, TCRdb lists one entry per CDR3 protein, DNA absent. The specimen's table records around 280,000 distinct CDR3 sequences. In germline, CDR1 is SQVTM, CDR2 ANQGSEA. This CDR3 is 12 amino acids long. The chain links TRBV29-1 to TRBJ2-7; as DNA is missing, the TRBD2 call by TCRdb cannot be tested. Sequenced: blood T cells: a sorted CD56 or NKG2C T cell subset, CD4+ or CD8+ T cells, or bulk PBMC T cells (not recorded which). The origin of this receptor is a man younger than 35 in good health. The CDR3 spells CSAGRGGGEQYF.